The entry that follows covers one T cell receptor (beta chain) sequence. At least ten counts were recorded for this clonotype. What this receptor recognizes is not known. No base-level quality is on record; no much larger clone is a single base apart. The data derive from a study of T cells in Graves' hyperthyroidism and ophthalmopathy (dated by TCRdb to between 2018 and 2021). For context, the study as a whole: Peripheral blood samples were taken at the time of initial diagnosis, prior to any treatment. To identify TCR V-J signatures that set the groups apart, the researchers used a discovery cohort of 100 patients, made up of under 45 with Graves' ophthalmopathy and around 58 with stable Graves' hyperthyroidism. Prospective prediction of ophthalmopathy was tested in an independent validation cohort consisting of 18 hyperthyroidism patients and approximately 16 patients who later progressed to ophthalmopathy. The 100 or so discovery patients were divided at random into training and test sets in a 7:3 ratio. Thyroid tissue and blood T-cell repertoires from six Graves' hyperthyroidism patients were also compared in the study. After blood sampling, hyperthyroidism patients were treated with methimazole at a starting dose of 30 mg daily, and ophthalmopathy patients were treated with high-dose intravenous methylprednisolone. The paper describes TCR Vbeta CDR3 sequencing of 135 peripheral blood samples, made up of 43 ophthalmopathy patients, roughly 72 hyperthyroidism patients and approximately 17 progressor patients.

Counted from cysteine to phenylalanine, this CDR3 has 15 amino acids. CDR3 DNA is the only sequence kept; it has 45 bases, read in frame from the first base. Deletion took 5 bases off V and 0 bases off J, with a span of 13 bases between the germline ends. Amplification of TCR beta CDR3 regions was carried out from RNA transcripts. The TCR CDR3 was subjected to a first round of RT-PCR using the HTBI primer set and the Qiagen OneStep RT-PCR kit. The libraries were constructed in a second round of multiplex PCR and then size-selected and purified. Libraries were sequenced paired-end with 100 bp reads on an Illumina HiSeq2000. The paper's data handling went like this. SOAPnuke was used to process the raw data, with reads discarded if the reads contained adapters or uncalled bases, had a mean Phred below 15, or lacked an exact constant-primer or identifier match. High-quality paired reads were merged with COPE v1.2.5, and unique nucleotide sequences were defined as clonotypes. Clonotypes were aligned to IMGT TRBV, TRBD and TRBJ reference segments using MiTCR v1.1. Analysis was restricted to V-J combinations with a frequency above 0.0001, which covered about 99% of repertoires. The TCS score was defined as the ratio of F50 (clonal expansion) to E x V (chaos), calculated using BLOSUM62-based TCRdist between CDR3 peptides within each V-J. Welch's t-statistics and random forest reduced some 510 V-J features to 13, which were used in a naive Bayes classifier (R e1071). Starting from the raw public reads, TCRdb applied fastp trimming at Q25, assembled clones with MiXCR and retained in-frame beta chains. For every CDR3 protein sequence, its rows merge into one entry that carries the most common genes and DNA. For this entry, the V and J calls and clone size follow TCRdb and not the study's own pipeline. The sample includes 500,000 to 750,000 distinct CDR3 sequences, with 14% observed a single time. The top ten hold 7% to 9% of the sample.

What the study reported, not specific to this receptor: During validation, the model predicted progression to ophthalmopathy a median of around 7 months ahead of onset, with almost 71% sensitivity and more than 72% specificity. No statistical method was used to fix the sample size in advance, and group allocation was not hidden from the investigators. Most expanded thyroid clonotypes (frequency above 0.001) were also detected in blood, a finding suggesting that blood repertoires may reflect thyroid immune responses. In cross-validation, a model built on a 13 V-J signature told ophthalmopathy apart from stable hyperthyroidism with approximately 90% sensitivity and 81% to 82% specificity, and in testing the same model reached 80%/75%.

Ophthalmopathy patients had moderately to severely active disease, Clinical Activity Score of at least 3, NOSPECS grade of at least 4, and duration under 3 months. Patients with uncontrolled infections, other autoimmune diseases, pregnancy or lactation were excluded. Clinical symptoms, serum thyroxine and TRAb, thyroid ultrasound, and orbital computed tomography formed the basis for the diagnoses. Ficoll-Paque density gradient centrifugation was used to isolate PBMCs from approximately 11 ml of fresh peripheral blood. Trizol reagent was used to extract total RNA, and RNA quality was then checked on an Agilent 2100 Bioanalyzer.

Rearrangement joined TRBV12-3 or TRBV12-4 to TRBJ1-1; there is no confident call for the D gene. The TCR comes from a woman under 30 with Graves' ophthalmopathy. Sequenced: blood. The CDR3 loop reads CASSRGPYMNTEAFF. The DNA reads as follows: TGTGCCAGCAGTCGTGGACCGTATATGAACACTGAAGCTTTCTTT.